Detailed here is one T cell receptor (beta chain). The antigen remains unidentified. Recipients boosted at about 4 weeks or about 12 weeks are pooled. The data were obtained in a study of T cell responses to AZD1222 COVID-19 vaccine. Points from the study as a whole: In all cases, repertoires were sampled only after the peak T cell response.

The repertoire was sequenced with immunoSEQ multiplex PCR; TCRdb's copy has only in-frame clones and lacks some. The sample shows more than 90,000 clones, less than 85% of them seen only once. The CDR3 is 14 residues long. CDR1 and CDR2 (germline): SEHNR, FQNEAQ (reference sequence). V was cut by 5 bases and J by 0 bases, with 11 bases left in between. Here the sequenced sample was peripheral blood, taken 28 days after the second AZD1222 dose. This TCR was recovered from an adult who received the AZD1222 COVID-19 vaccine. The gene calls are TRBV7-9 and TRBJ2-7; D call uncertain. This CDR3 is CASSAAASSYEQYF. The CDR3 nucleotides are TGTGCCAGCAGCGCCGCCGCGAGCTCCTACGAGCAGTACTTC.